These T cell receptor beta chains were read from a single sample in a study of tumor-infiltrating lymphocytes in primary liver carcinoma. MiXCR, run by TCRdb on the multiplex PCR reads, gives a single entry per CDR3 protein. The sample carries 310,000 or so distinct CDR3 sequences, about three fifths recorded once. The material sequenced was peripheral blood. Receptor source: a woman in her 30s with primary liver carcinoma and hepatitis B virus infection. Both conserved end residues are part of each CDR3. The D gene is left open where the match is weak.

>TRBJ2-7|NA|TRBV29-1
CSVESCRRLLGEYF
>TRBJ2-7|TRBD1|TRBV7-9
CASSSGNRGYEQYF
>TRBJ2-3|TRBD2|TRBV6-2/TRBV6-3
CASSYSREASTDTQYF
>TRBJ2-3|NA|TRBV12-3/TRBV12-4
CASSMLVSDTQYF
>TRBJ2-3|TRBD2|TRBV11-2
CASSRVSGRISDTQYF
>TRBJ2-7|TRBD1|TRBV12-3/TRBV12-4
CSSSFSVTGPYEQYF
>TRBJ1-4|TRBD1|TRBV9
CASSRQGVNEKLFF
>TRBJ2-7|TRBD1|TRBV12-3/TRBV12-4
CASTEGQGARYEQYF
>TRBJ2-1|NA|TRBV6-4
CASRKDNEQFF
>TRBJ2-5|NA|TRBV11-3
CASSLGFREQETQYF
>TRBJ2-1|NA|TRBV14
CASSPFERVEHFF
>TRBJ1-1|NA|TRBV28
CASSDEGRLRNSEAFF
>TRBJ1-5|NA|TRBV6-5
CASSSPNQPQHF
>TRBJ2-5|NA|TRBV6-6
CASSSPGAPETQYF
>TRBJ2-2|TRBD2|TRBV4-3
CASSQGRAGGPGKSFF
>TRBJ2-1|TRBD1|TRBV7-8
CASSLEGTEKYNEQFF
>TRBJ2-1|NA|TRBV21-1
CASSIEEGDRYNEQFF
>TRBJ1-3|NA|TRBV7-9
CASSLIGATGNTIYF
>TRBJ1-4|NA|TRBV12-3/TRBV12-4
CACRLQGANGKLFF
>TRBJ2-1|NA|TRBV6-5
CASSYGRQNNEQFF
>TRBJ2-2|NA|TRBV11-2
CACSGWNAGITGEMFF
>TRBJ2-3|TRBD2|TRBV6-1
CASSEALFSGKGRTSTDTQYF
>TRBJ1-1|TRBD1|TRBV10-3
CAISGQGMNTEAFF
>TRBJ1-1|NA|TRBV6-2/TRBV6-3
CASSYGGLNTEAFF
>TRBJ2-2|NA|TRBV7-9
CARDNTNIGELFF
>TRBJ2-3|NA|TRBV29-1
CSAITRSTDTQYF
>TRBJ2-2|NA|TRBV6-5
CASSYSIPGELFF
>TRBJ2-3|NA|TRBV12-3/TRBV12-4
CASGLPPRDTQYF
>TRBJ2-7|NA|TRBV5-4
CASSLDGNSYEQYF
>TRBJ2-2|NA|TRBV28
CASSTGHGGDTVELFF
>TRBJ2-1|TRBD1|TRBV11-2
CASSSGTGSQHEQFF
>TRBJ2-7|NA|TRBV6-2/TRBV6-3
CASSRSTFGLRQYF
>TRBJ2-5|TRBD2|TRBV4-3
CASSQVVGLAGKTQYF
>TRBJ2-2|NA|TRBV30
CAWSAQGGAGELFF
>TRBJ2-5|NA|TRBV12-3/TRBV12-4
CASKGQTQYF
>TRBJ1-4|NA|TRBV5-1
CASSSGRSNEKLFF
>TRBJ2-5|NA|TRBV6-2/TRBV6-3
CASMFGGQKTQYF
>TRBJ2-7|TRBD2|TRBV12-3/TRBV12-4
CASSRLAGASYEQYF
>TRBJ1-2|NA|TRBV12-3/TRBV12-4
CASSLLEKGGYTF
>TRBJ2-4|TRBD2|TRBV4-1
CASSQEGAGGIQYF
>TRBJ1-2|NA|TRBV7-9
CASSLDRTGRSNYGYTF
>TRBJ1-3|NA|TRBV29-1
CSGGENGNTIYF
>TRBJ2-1|NA|TRBV7-9
CASSPEGVYNGQFF
>TRBJ2-7|NA|TRBV4-2
CASSPTGSYGGINYKQYF
>TRBJ1-1|NA|TRBV11-2
CASSPGPPEVLF
>TRBJ2-5|TRBD2|TRBV5-1
CASSPGVRAGAQEETQYF
>TRBJ2-3|NA|TRBV6-1
CASSAILRVEADTQYF
>TRBJ2-5|NA|TRBV29-1
CSVTPGGAIQSGETQYF
>TRBJ2-7|NA|TRBV5-8
CASSLDSGRVSRSYEQYF